This is a list of T cell receptor beta chains from one sample in a study of cytomegalovirus exposure and HLA in healthy donors. Produced via immunoSEQ multiplex PCR; TCRdb's table is partial and in-frame only. The sample yields almost 90,000 clones, around 84% seen once. The specimen sequenced was PBMCs. The receptors here all came from a man aged 35 to 55 in good health and CMV-seropositive. Both conserved end residues are part of each CDR3. A D gene is named only where the DNA matches it firmly.

TRBV29-1,TRBD2,CSAWGLAGHEQYF
TRBV5-4,-,CASSYPGQGEAFF
TRBV5-1,-,CASSGGRMNTEAFF
TRBV7-9,TRBD1,CASSLGQGGYGYTF
TRBV19,-,CASSTTGNQETQYF
TRBV9,TRBD2,CASSVSGLASNEQYF
TRBV27,TRBD1,CASSLKSGTGYYGYTF
TRBV5-1,-,CASSSGGLGPYEQYF
TRBV5-8,-,CASSLADRSYSPLHF
TRBV29-1,TRBD1,CSARDRLGEKLFF
TRBV30,-,CACTTSLLSTDTQYF
TRBV7-9,TRBD2,CASRPRGGIYNEQFF
TRBV10-2,TRBD2,CASSTSGSPQETQYF
TRBV7-2,-,CASSSQEYEQYF
TRBV14,-,CASSQNMNTEAFF
TRBV27,-,CAGRRAGAFYGYTF
TRBV4-1,-,CASSHGAAGSQAEAFF
TRBV5-1,-,CASSLGQGSEKLFF
TRBV7-9,TRBD1,CASSLRGTGATNEKLFF
TRBV7-3,-,CASSLQGNNGYTF
TRBV13,-,CASLRISGHNEQFF
TRBV23-1,-,CASSQRGQNTGELFF
TRBV7-3,TRBD2,CASSLAGGQDEQFF
TRBV15,-,CATSRETVSTDTQYF
TRBV28,-,CASSPPLQGSYEQYF
TRBV12-5,-,CASGLVRQKNTEAFF
TRBV9,TRBD2,CASSSGLAGGGYEQYF
TRBV18,TRBD1,CASSLKQGGEQYF
TRBV14,-,CASSQHRYNEQFF
TRBV9,TRBD2,CASSVSGRAGGDTQYF
TRBV18,-,CASSSGQEETQYF
TRBV7-6,-,CASSRGTLQETQYF
TRBV7-9,-,CASSLVLGQETQYF
TRBV6-6,TRBD2,CASSYSLGEGLEQFF
TRBV9,-,CASSVGGGATEAFF
TRBV28,TRBD1,CASSPLRDSSPLHF
TRBV7-9,-,CASSSLSGMVTDTQYF
TRBV9,TRBD2,CASSVDGLLAGYNEQFF
TRBV11-3,-,CASSLAQGIPPGANVLTF
TRBV19,TRBD1,CASSRDRVGRELFF
TRBV5-8,TRBD1,CASSLISQGGSPLHF
TRBV21-1,-,CASSAWRLLGQFTAEQYF